The clone carrying this T cell receptor beta chain has only one observation. Sequenced by immunoSEQ multiplex PCR; TCRdb stores in-frame clones only, minus some. Among about 120,000 clones, under 90% were seen once, and the ten largest hold 2% to 2.5%. In germline, CDR1 is MRHNA, CDR2 SNTAGT. The CDR3 length is 18 residues. The V and J ends lost 3 bases and 0 bases, in that order; junction bases with no gene match: 6. This sample is part of a study of cytomegalovirus exposure and HLA in healthy donors. This sequence joins TRBV6-4 and TRBJ2-2, with 11 bases that match TRBD1. The sequence was collected from a woman between 25 and 40 years old in good health and CMV-seronegative. Source material: PBMCs. The CDR3 DNA follows: TGTGCCAGCAGTGATGGGACAGGGGGGCCCGCGAACACCGGGGAGCTGTTTTTT. Translated: CASSDGTGGPANTGELFF.